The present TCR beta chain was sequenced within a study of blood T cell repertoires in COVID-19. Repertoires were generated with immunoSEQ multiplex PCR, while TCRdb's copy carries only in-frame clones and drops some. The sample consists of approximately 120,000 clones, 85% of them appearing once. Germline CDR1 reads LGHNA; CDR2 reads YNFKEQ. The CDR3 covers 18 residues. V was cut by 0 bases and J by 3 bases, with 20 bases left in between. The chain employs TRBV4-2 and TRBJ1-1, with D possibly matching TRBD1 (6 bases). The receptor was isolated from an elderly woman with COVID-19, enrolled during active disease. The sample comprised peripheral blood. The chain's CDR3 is CASSQDRITGFRDTEAFF. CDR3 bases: TGTGCCAGCAGCCAAGATCGGATTACAGGGTTTCGAGACACTGAAGCTTTCTTT.